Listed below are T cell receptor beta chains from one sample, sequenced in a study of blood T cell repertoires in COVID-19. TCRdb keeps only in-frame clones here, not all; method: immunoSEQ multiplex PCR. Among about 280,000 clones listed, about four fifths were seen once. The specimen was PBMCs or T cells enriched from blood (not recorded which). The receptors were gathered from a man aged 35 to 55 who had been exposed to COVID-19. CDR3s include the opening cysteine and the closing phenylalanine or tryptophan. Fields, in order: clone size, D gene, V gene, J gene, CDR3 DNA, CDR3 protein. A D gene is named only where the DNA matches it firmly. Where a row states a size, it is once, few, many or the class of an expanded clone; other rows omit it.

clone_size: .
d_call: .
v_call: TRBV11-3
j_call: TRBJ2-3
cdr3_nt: TGTGCCAGCCGGGCGGGTGATACGCAGTATTTT
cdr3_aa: CASRAGDTQYF

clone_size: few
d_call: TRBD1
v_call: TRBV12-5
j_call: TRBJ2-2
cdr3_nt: TGTGCTAGTGGTTTGATAGGGGGCGCCGGGGAGCTGTTTTTT
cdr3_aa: CASGLIGGAGELFF

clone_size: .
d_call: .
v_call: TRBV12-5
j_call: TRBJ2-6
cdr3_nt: TGTGCTAGTGGTCGCTCTGGGGCCAACGTCCTGACTTTC
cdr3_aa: CASGRSGANVLTF

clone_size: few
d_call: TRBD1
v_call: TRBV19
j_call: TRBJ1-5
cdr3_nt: TGTGCCAGTAGTTGGGGACAGGGCGGAAATCAGCCCCAGCATTTT
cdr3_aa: CASSWGQGGNQPQHF

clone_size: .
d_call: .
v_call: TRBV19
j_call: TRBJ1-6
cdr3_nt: TGTGCCAGTAGTACCTTCGCGATTGGGGGGAATTCACCCCTCCACTTT
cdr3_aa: CASSTFAIGGNSPLHF

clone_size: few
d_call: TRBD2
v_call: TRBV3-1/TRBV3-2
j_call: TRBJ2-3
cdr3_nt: TGTGCCAGCAGCAACTTAGCGGGAGACACGCAGTATTTT
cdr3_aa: CASSNLAGDTQYF

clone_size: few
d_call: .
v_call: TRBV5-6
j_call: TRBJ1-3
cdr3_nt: TGTGCCAGCAGGCCGACAGGAGTACAAGGAAACACCATATATTTT
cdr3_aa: CASRPTGVQGNTIYF

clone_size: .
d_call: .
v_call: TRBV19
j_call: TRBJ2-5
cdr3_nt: TGTGCCAGTAGTACCCAGCCGCAGGGCCAAGAGACCCAGTACTTC
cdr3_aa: CASSTQPQGQETQYF

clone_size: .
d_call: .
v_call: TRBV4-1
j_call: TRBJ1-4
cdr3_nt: TGCGCCAGCAGCCAAACGGAGGGAGCCGGTGAAAAACTGTTTTTT
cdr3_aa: CASSQTEGAGEKLFF

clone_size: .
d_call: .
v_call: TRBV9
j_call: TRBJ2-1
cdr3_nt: TGTGCCAGCAGCGTAGCATCCTACAATGAGCAGTTCTTC
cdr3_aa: CASSVASYNEQFF

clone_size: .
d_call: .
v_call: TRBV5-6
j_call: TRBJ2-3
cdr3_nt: TGTGCCAGCAGCCCAACGCCGACTAGCACAGATACGCAGTATTTT
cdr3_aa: CASSPTPTSTDTQYF